This paragraph reports one T cell receptor (beta chain). The source of the sample is a study of somatic mutations in cytotoxic T cells in rheumatoid arthritis. Study context: T-cell populations stained with V beta antibodies were in some cases flow-sorted at nearly 100% purity, including V beta1+ cells that were sequenced for TCRB.

Repertoires were generated with immunoSEQ multiplex PCR, while TCRdb's copy carries only in-frame clones and drops some. The table records around 21,000 clones, approximately 84% of them present only once. CDR1 and CDR2 from the germline V gene are SGHVS and FNYEAQ. This CDR3 has 19 residues. The trim removed 5 bases at V and 5 bases at J, leaving 15 bases unmatched. Using positive magnetic bead selection on an AutoMACS, CD4+ and CD8+ cells were isolated, after which their purity was checked by flow cytometry. The chain joins TRBV7-6 to TRBJ2-7; 16 bases match TRBD2. The sample comprised CD8+ T cells sorted from blood. This receptor was identified in an adult with rheumatoid arthritis. CDR3 DNA sequence: TGTGCCAGCAGCCTGGAGCCGGGACTAGCGGGAGGGCCGTTCAACGAGCAGTACTTC. It encodes CASSLEPGLAGGPFNEQYF.